The 25 T cell receptor beta chains in this list originate from one sample, sequenced in a study of T cell changes during pregnancy in multiple sclerosis. The protocol was immunoSEQ multiplex PCR, while the TCRdb copy is restricted to in-frame clones and leaves out a portion. This sample yields 40,000 or so clones, of which about nine tenths are seen a single time; 5% to 6.5% belongs to the top ten. Here the sequenced sample was CD8+ T cells from peripheral blood mononuclear cells, taken in the second trimester of pregnancy. These receptors were collected from a female donor with multiple sclerosis, enrolled in a pregnancy study.

The chain has TRBV5-1 and TRBJ2-3, with 11 bases fitting TRBD2. This CDR3 is built from 15 residues. Trimming cost V 2 bases and J 3 bases; bases outside gene matches: 2. Looked up from germline, CDR1 is SGHRS and CDR2 is YFSETQ. The DNA of the CDR3 is TGCGCCAGCAGCTTTCGGACTAGCGGGACAGATACGCAGTATTTT. This sequence encodes CASSFRTSGTDTQYF. Supplemented by reference TRBV5-1 and TRBJ2-3, the full variable domain reads KAGVTQTPRYLIKTRGQQVTLSCSPISGHRSVSWYQQTPGQGLQFLFEYFSETQRNKGNFPGRFSGRQFSNSRSEMNVSTLELGDSALYLCASSFRTSGTDTQYFGPGTRLTVL.

This chain uses TRBV7-9 with TRBJ1-4, with D hard to call. The CDR3 is 17 residues long. The V and J ends lost 5 bases and 0 bases respectively, with 16 bases between them. From germline, CDR1 is SEHNR and CDR2 FQNEAQ (reference sequence). CDR3 DNA sequence: TGTGCCAGCAGCCGAATCCACTCGAGGACAACTAATGAAAAACTGTTTTTT. The encoded protein is CASSRIHSRTTNEKLFF.

V usage is TRBV15 and J usage is TRBJ2-5; 10 bases line up with TRBD1. Losses at the gene ends were 4 bases for V and 5 bases for J; bases not matched to a gene: 7. The CDR3 extends over 15 amino acids. Germline CDR1 is LNHNV and CDR2 is YYDKDF (reference sequence). The CDR3 sequence: CATSTRGQGIETQYF. CDR3 sequence (DNA): TGTGCCACCAGCACGAGGGGACAGGGGATCGAGACCCAGTACTTC.

The count of this clone is one. This chain joins TRBV7-9 and TRBJ2-1, with D possibly TRBD2 on 5 matching bases. V dropped 4 bases and J dropped 2 bases, with 12 bases sitting between them. The CDR3 is made up of 15 amino acids. Germline loops: CDR1 SEHNR, CDR2 FQNEAQ (reference sequence). The DNA of the CDR3 is TGTGCCAGCAGCTCACAGCGGTTAACCTACAATGAGCAGTTCTTC. Protein product: CASSSQRLTYNEQFF.

The J gene is TRBJ2-7, the V gene TRBV4-1, with 9 bases fitting TRBD1. CDR3 length equals 18 residues. V lost 4 bases, J lost 3 bases, and 16 bases stayed unmatched. CDR1 MGHRA and CDR2 YSYEKL come from the germline V gene. As DNA, the CDR3 is TGCGCCAGCAGCCTGGGACAGGGTCGGGAAAGAGGGTTCTACGAGCAGTACTTC. Its protein is CASSLGQGRERGFYEQYF.

The chain joins TRBV29-1 to TRBJ2-1; 10 positions match TRBD1. Germline V CDR1 and CDR2: SQVTM, ANQGSEA. The CDR3 consists of 14 residues. The junction had 3 bases not matched to a gene; V was cut back by 1 base and J by 6 bases. CDR3 amino acids: CSVEGTGGVNEQFF. CDR3 sequence (DNA): TGCAGCGTTGAAGGGACAGGGGGGGTCAATGAGCAGTTCTTC.

The V and J genes are TRBV9 and TRBJ2-2; 8 bases are shared with TRBD2. In germline, CDR1 is SGDLS, CDR2 YYNGEE. This CDR3 has 15 amino acids. The junction had 2 bases not matched to a gene; V was cut back by 4 bases and J by 0 bases. CDR3 bases: TGTGCCAGCAGCTCGGGAGGGGCGAACACCGGGGAGCTGTTTTTT. Encoded protein: CASSSGGANTGELFF. Together with reference TRBV9 and TRBJ2-2, the CDR3 gives the full variable domain: DSGVTQTPKHLITATGQRVTLRCSPRSGDLSVYWYQQSLDQGLQFLIQYYNGEERAKGNILERFSAQQFPDLHSELNLSSLELGDSALYFCASSSGGANTGELFFGEGSRLTVL.

J is TRBJ1-5 and V is TRBV30, with 9 bases aligning to TRBD1. CDR1 GTSNPN and CDR2 SVGIG come from the germline V gene (reference sequence). This CDR3 is 15 amino acids long. Trimming at V came to 2 bases and at J to 6 bases, leaving 8 bases not matched to a gene. Here the CDR3 reads CAWSLRTGAAQPQHF. The DNA for the CDR3 is TGTGCCTGGAGTCTCCGGACAGGGGCGGCTCAGCCCCAGCATTTT.

The chain links TRBV25-1 to TRBJ1-5, with 7 bases identical to TRBD1. Germline V gene data show CDR1 as MGHDK and CDR2 as SYGVNS. V shed 4 bases and J 1 base; nucleotides not matched to a gene: 4. The CDR3 is 15 amino acids. The CDR3: CASSAGRGSNQPQHF. CDR3 in DNA: TGTGCCAGCAGTGCTGGCAGGGGGAGCAATCAGCCCCAGCATTTT.

The chain combines TRBV7-9 with TRBJ1-3, with TRBD1 matching over 9 bases. The CDR3 length is 15 residues. The germline V gene has CDR1 SEHNR and CDR2 FQNEAQ (reference sequence). With V trimmed by 5 bases and J by 3 bases, 5 bases remained unmatched. CDR3 residues: CASSPRDRVGNTIYF. The CDR3 coding sequence is TGTGCCAGCAGCCCGCGGGACAGGGTTGGAAACACCATATATTTT.

The gene calls are TRBV30 and TRBJ1-1; 7 bases line up with TRBD1. The V and J ends lost 5 bases and 5 bases, in that order; junction bases with no gene match: 5. Germline V gene lookup returns CDR1 GTSNPN and CDR2 SVGIG (reference sequence). The CDR3 loop spans 12 amino acids. CDR3 sequence reads: CAWEGARTEAFF. The CDR3 nucleotides are TGTGCCTGGGAGGGGGCGCGGACTGAAGCTTTCTTT.

This sequence joins TRBV6-6 and TRBJ2-7; 9 nucleotides align to TRBD2. V dropped 7 bases and J dropped 4; count of bases not matched to a gene: 11. CDR1 is MNHNY, CDR2 SVGAGI, per germline (reference sequence). The CDR3 sequence is 15 residues long. The CDR3 coding sequence is TGTGCCAGCACTCCCGGGACTAGCCGAACATACGAGCAGTACTTC. Encoded protein: CASTPGTSRTYEQYF.

V usage is TRBV9 and J usage is TRBJ1-6, with D tentatively TRBD1 (6 bases). This CDR3 has 14 residues. Germline V gene sequence: CDR1 SGDLS, CDR2 YYNGEE. Trimming took 1 base from V and 7 from J, leaving 9 bases between them. CDR3 DNA sequence: TGTGCCAGCAGCGTAAGGGGGGGGAATTCACCCCTCCACTTT. As protein: CASSVRGGNSPLHF.

This chain connects TRBV9 to TRBJ2-3; 8 positions match TRBD1. Per germline, CDR1 SGDLS and CDR2 YYNGEE. Trimming removed 4 bases from V and 3 bases from J; junction bases left unmatched: 13. The CDR3 loop spans 17 amino acids. CDR3: CASSHPDRGSLTDTQYF. Written as DNA, the CDR3 is TGTGCCAGCAGCCATCCCGACAGGGGATCTTTGACAGATACGCAGTATTTT. Full variable domain (outside the CDR3, taken from reference TRBV9 and TRBJ2-3): DSGVTQTPKHLITATGQRVTLRCSPRSGDLSVYWYQQSLDQGLQFLIQYYNGEERAKGNILERFSAQQFPDLHSELNLSSLELGDSALYFCASSHPDRGSLTDTQYFGPGTRLTVL.

The V gene is TRBV11-3, the J gene TRBJ2-5, with TRBD2 matching 10 bases. With V trimmed by 1 base and J by 5 bases, 10 bases remained unmatched. The germline V gene has CDR1 SGHNT and CDR2 YENEEA. The CDR3 covers 17 residues. This CDR3 reads CASSLGPAGGPRETQYF. The DNA of the CDR3 is TGTGCCAGCAGCTTAGGGCCAGCGGGAGGGCCCCGGGAGACCCAGTACTTC.

This chain joins TRBV4-3 and TRBJ2-7, with 10 bases lining up with TRBD1. The V segment lost 2 bases and the J segment 2 bases; nucleotides outside the gene matches: 6. Germline CDR1 reads LGHNA; CDR2 reads YSLEER. The CDR3 is made up of 16 amino acids. The CDR3 here is CASSQQPGQGTYEQYF. Written as DNA, the CDR3 is TGCGCCAGCAGCCAACAACCGGGACAGGGGACCTACGAGCAGTACTTC.

The chain carries TRBV5-1 and TRBJ2-7; D is ambiguous. The germline gives CDR1 SGHRS, CDR2 YFSETQ. The V and J ends lost 4 bases and 2 bases respectively, with 4 bases between them. The CDR3 spans 11 residues. CDR3 in amino acids: CASSVTYEQYF. The CDR3 nucleotides are TGCGCCAGCAGCGTTACCTACGAGCAGTACTTC.

This clone has a single count. The CDR3 DNA sequence: TGTGCCAGCAGTGAAGCACCGGACAGGGGTTACGAGCAGTACTTC. This encodes CASSEAPDRGYEQYF. The chain couples TRBV6-1 to TRBJ2-7; TRBD1 aligns across 9 bases. CDR1 and CDR2 from the germline V gene are MNHNS and SASEGT. This CDR3 region has 15 residues. V dropped 0 bases and J dropped 4; count of bases not matched to a gene: 4.

The chain recombines TRBV7-3 with TRBJ2-5, with a possible D match to TRBD1 (6 bases). There are 14 residues in the CDR3. V was trimmed by 5 bases and J by 3 bases, leaving 13 bases between them. Germline V gene data show CDR1 as SGHTA and CDR2 as FQGTGA. The CDR3 DNA reads as TGTGCCAGCAGCCCCCGGGACAAGGAAGAGACCCAGTACTTC. This sequence encodes CASSPRDKEETQYF.

The chain uses TRBV15 and TRBJ2-3, with D possibly matching TRBD2 (5 bases). The germline gives CDR1 LNHNV, CDR2 YYDKDF (reference sequence). The CDR3 is 14 residues long. Trimming took 7 bases from V and 1 from J, leaving 12 bases between them. The CDR3 region is CATMDFEGTDTQYF. In DNA form, the CDR3 reads TGTGCCACCATGGACTTCGAAGGCACAGATACGCAGTATTTT.

The V and J genes are TRBV6-5 and TRBJ1-2; 8 bases map to TRBD1. V lost 6 bases, J lost 4 bases, and 10 bases stayed unmatched. This CDR3 contains 15 residues. CDR1 and CDR2 from the germline V gene are MNHEY and SVGAGI. The CDR3 bases are TGTGCCAGCAGCAACAGGACAGGGAGGCCCTATGGCTACACCTTC. It yields the protein CASSNRTGRPYGYTF.

The chain links TRBV5-1 to TRBJ2-3, with 8 positions matching TRBD1. The V gene end was trimmed by 5 bases and the J gene end by 5 bases; junction bases not matched to a gene: 4. The CDR3 loop spans 13 amino acids. The germline V gene encodes CDR1 SGHRS and CDR2 YFSETQ. In DNA, the CDR3 is TGCGCCAGCAGGGCGACAGGGGAAGATACGCAGTATTTT. This encodes CASRATGEDTQYF.

This clone was picked up one time. The CDR3 is CASSPGTSGRVSTDTQYF. The CDR3, as DNA: TGTGCCAGCAGCCCAGGGACTAGCGGGAGAGTGAGCACAGATACGCAGTATTTT. The V and J genes are TRBV5-4 and TRBJ2-3; TRBD2 agrees at 14 bases. From germline, CDR1 is SGHNT and CDR2 YYREEE (reference sequence). V was pared by 4 bases and J by 0 bases, with 7 bases of the junction left unmatched. The CDR3 spans 18 residues.

The rearrangement links TRBV10-3 to TRBJ2-7; 7 bases fit TRBD1. Germline lookup yields CDR1 ENHRY and CDR2 SYGVKD. The CDR3 has 15 amino acids. J was trimmed by 0 bases and V by 3 bases; bases with no gene match: 5. Here the CDR3 reads CAISEADRSSYEQYF. In DNA form, the CDR3 reads TGTGCCATCAGTGAAGCGGACAGGAGCTCCTACGAGCAGTACTTC.

This clone has more than one count but fewer than ten. V usage is TRBV5-4 and J usage is TRBJ2-7, with TRBD1 identical over 9 bases. Germline-derived CDR1 and CDR2 are SGHNT and YYREEE (reference sequence). Trimming removed 0 bases from V and 5 bases from J; junction bases left unmatched: 9. The CDR3 runs 16 residues. Here the CDR3 DNA reads TGTGCCAGCAGCTTGGCGGGACAGGGTAGGATCAACGAGCAGTACTTC. As protein: CASSLAGQGRINEQYF.